This TCR beta chain was sequenced for a study of blood T cell repertoires in COVID-19. Study information: Acute and convalescent COVID-19 specimens originated in the United States, Italy and Spain. Sample material is recorded as cDNA or gDNA derived from T cells, B-cell-depleted T cells, or PBMCs.

CDR1 MNHEY and CDR2 SMNVEV come from the germline V gene (reference sequence). Trimming took 1 base from V and 4 from J, leaving 10 bases between them. The CDR3 is made up of 15 amino acids. Under the authors' procedure: Reference gene primer amplification gave nucleated cell count estimates. The method was immunoSEQ multiplex PCR; TCRdb's version includes in-frame clones alone and lacks a portion of them. For V, J and clone size, that table is used; D and trimming come from the DNA. The sample lists 250,000 to 350,000 clones; about 87% were seen once. The clonotype originates from a woman between 45 and 60 years old who had recovered from COVID-19. The J gene is TRBJ2-2, the V gene TRBV27; D gene ambiguous. Sequenced input: peripheral blood. The DNA of the CDR3 is TGTGCCAGCAGTTTATTTCCCCCCCGCACCGGGGAGCTGTTTTTT. This codes for CASSLFPPRTGELFF.